This TCR beta chain was recovered during a study of T cells in Graves' hyperthyroidism and ophthalmopathy. Study-wide context: Peripheral blood samples were taken at initial diagnosis, prior to any treatment.

This clonotype was seen a handful of times. Its specificity is not known. Uncontrolled infection, other autoimmune disease, pregnancy and lactation each barred patients from inclusion. Trimming removed 2 bases from V and 0 bases from J, with 9 bases in between. Germline V gene sequence: CDR1 SGDLS, CDR2 YYNGEE. The CDR3 runs to 15 residues. Study-wide results and limits: Researchers found most expanded thyroid clonotypes above 0.001 in blood as well. The model predicted ophthalmopathy a median roughly 6.3 months before onset.

RNA transcripts provided the source from which TCR beta CDR3 regions were amplified. Researchers ran a first-round RT-PCR on the TCR CDR3 using the HTBI primer set. MiXCR, run by TCRdb on the multiplex PCR reads, gives a single entry per CDR3 protein. The sample contains 550,000 to 800,000 distinct CDR3 sequences, approximately 15% of which appear only once. Sequencing used blood. The chain carries TRBV9 and TRBJ1-3; the D is unclear. The clonotype comes from a man aged 50 to 59 with Graves' hyperthyroidism. DNA of the CDR3: TGTGCCAGCAGCGTGGCGGGCTCCTCTGGAAACACCATATATTTT. It encodes CASSVAGSSGNTIYF.